One sample yielded the 9 T cell receptor beta chains listed below, sequenced in a study of blood T cell repertoires in COVID-19. Here immunoSEQ multiplex PCR was the method, and the copy in TCRdb shows in-frame clones only, minus some. The data hold under 150,000 clones, with around nine tenths observed a single time. The specimen sequenced was peripheral blood. These receptors originate from a man in his fifties with active or convalescent COVID-19.

The V gene is TRBV4-2, the J gene TRBJ1-6, with 7 bases aligning to TRBD1. CDR3 size: 17 residues. Germline CDR1 is LGHNA and CDR2 is YNFKEQ. The V gene end was trimmed by 3 bases and the J gene end by 5 bases; junction bases not matched to a gene: 10. The DNA of the CDR3 is TGTGCCAGCAGCCACATACAGGGGAACTTTAATAATTCACCCCTCCACTTT. Translating gives CASSHIQGNFNNSPLHF.

The gene calls are TRBV6-2 or TRBV6-3 and TRBJ2-7; possible D gene TRBD2, 6 bases. CDR3 length: 17 amino acids. With 1 base removed from V and 0 bases from J, the gap between germline ends came to 16 bases. Germline loops: CDR1 MNHEY, CDR2 SVGEGT. Here the CDR3 DNA reads TGTGCCAGCAGTTACTTCGCTAGCGAATTCCCCTCCTACGAGCAGTACTTC. It specifies CASSYFASEFPSYEQYF.

This sequence joins TRBV9 and TRBJ2-7, with D possibly matching TRBD2 (6 bases). The CDR3 sequence is 16 residues long. CDR1 is SGDLS, CDR2 YYNGEE, per germline. V lost 0 bases to trimming and J lost 4 bases, with 17 bases between them. The CDR3 DNA reads as TGTGCCAGCAGCGTAGGCGGGACCCTCGACCGATACGAGCAGTACTTC. Translated, it gives CASSVGGTLDRYEQYF.

V and J are TRBV27 and TRBJ2-3; 9 nucleotides align to TRBD2. This CDR3 is 16 amino acids long. After removal of 2 bases from V and 1 base from J, the junction contained 4 bases not matched to a gene. Germline V CDR1 and CDR2: MNHEY, SMNVEV (reference sequence). The CDR3 is CASSLLAGSGTDTQYF. The CDR3 DNA reads as TGTGCCAGCAGTTTACTAGCGGGATCCGGCACAGATACGCAGTATTTT.

The rearrangement uses TRBV5-1 and TRBJ2-7; the D gene is possibly TRBD2 (5 bases). CDR3 length: 13 residues. Germline V gives CDR1 SGHRS, CDR2 YFSETQ. V was shortened by 4 bases and J by 2 bases, with 10 bases between the two germline ends. CDR3 in DNA: TGCGCCAGCAGCGGGAGCGCTACCTACGAGCAGTACTTC. It is translated as CASSGSATYEQYF.

The DNA of the CDR3 is TGTGCCAGTAGCCTCTCTGGACAAATTGAAAAACTGTTTTTT. Residues: CASSLSGQIEKLFF. This sequence joins TRBV19 and TRBJ1-4; a weak D match, TRBD1 (5 bases). In germline, CDR1 is LNHDA, CDR2 SQIVND (reference sequence). The CDR3 spans 14 residues. The V end was cut by 6 bases, the J end by 7 bases, with 15 bases between.

Only one count was recorded for this clone. V usage is TRBV6-2 or TRBV6-3 and J usage is TRBJ1-1, with 9 nucleotides matching TRBD1. Unmatched junction bases numbered 4, after V lost 6 bases and J lost 8 bases. The CDR3 extends over 12 amino acids. Germline CDR1 MNHEY, CDR2 SVGEGT. The CDR3 sequence: CASSIGQGEAFF. As DNA, the CDR3 is TGTGCCAGCAGCATTGGACAGGGGGAAGCTTTCTTT.

V is TRBV11-3 and J is TRBJ2-5, with 11 positions matching TRBD2. This CDR3 spans 14 amino acids. V was clipped by 5 bases and J by 4 bases; unmatched bases: 3. CDR1 and CDR2 (germline): SGHNT, YENEEA. In DNA form, the CDR3 reads TGTGCCAGCAGCATGCTAGCGGGAGGAGAGACCCAGTACTTC. Encoded protein: CASSMLAGGETQYF.

J is TRBJ1-5 and V is TRBV28; tentative D call: TRBD1 (5 bases). Trimming took off 7 bases at V and 2 bases at J, with 18 bases between the two ends. Germline values: CDR1 MDHEN, CDR2 SYDVKM. This CDR3 is built from 16 residues. CDR3 sequence reads: CASTTGGAPRNQPQHF. The CDR3, as DNA: TGTGCCAGCACCACCGGAGGGGCCCCCCGCAATCAGCCCCAGCATTTT. The full variable domain, with the rest looked up from reference TRBV28 and TRBJ1-5, is DVKVTQSSRYLVKRTGEKVFLECVQDMDHENMFWYRQDPGLGLRLIYFSYDVKMKEKGDIPEGYSVSREKKERFSLILESASTNQTSMYLCASTTGGAPRNQPQHFGDGTRLSIL.